This record covers a single TCR beta chain. Its cognate antigen is unknown. The source of the sample is a study of response to subunit inactivated influenza vaccine. Study-level results: Few new T cells, the authors suggested, are recruited by each seasonal influenza vaccination.

From the RT-PCR reads, TCRdb called clonotypes with MiXCR, one entry per CDR3 protein. There are around 850,000 distinct CDR3 sequences in the sample; under 20% occur only once, and under 13% lies in the top ten. The TCR was taken from a man between 45 and 60 years old who received an inactivated influenza vaccine. The input for sequencing was PBMCs from blood, taken roughly 5 days after vaccination.

The CDR3 protein is CASSSLFDRGQGETQYF. Here the CDR3 DNA reads TGTGCCAGCAGTAGTCTGTTCGACAGGGGGCAGGGGGAGACCCAGTACTTC. The chain uses TRBV2 and TRBJ2-5; 10 positions agree with TRBD1. V was pared by 5 bases and J by 5 bases, with 14 bases of the junction left unmatched. This CDR3 is 17 amino acids long. Germline V gene lookup returns CDR1 SNHLY and CDR2 FYNNEI.